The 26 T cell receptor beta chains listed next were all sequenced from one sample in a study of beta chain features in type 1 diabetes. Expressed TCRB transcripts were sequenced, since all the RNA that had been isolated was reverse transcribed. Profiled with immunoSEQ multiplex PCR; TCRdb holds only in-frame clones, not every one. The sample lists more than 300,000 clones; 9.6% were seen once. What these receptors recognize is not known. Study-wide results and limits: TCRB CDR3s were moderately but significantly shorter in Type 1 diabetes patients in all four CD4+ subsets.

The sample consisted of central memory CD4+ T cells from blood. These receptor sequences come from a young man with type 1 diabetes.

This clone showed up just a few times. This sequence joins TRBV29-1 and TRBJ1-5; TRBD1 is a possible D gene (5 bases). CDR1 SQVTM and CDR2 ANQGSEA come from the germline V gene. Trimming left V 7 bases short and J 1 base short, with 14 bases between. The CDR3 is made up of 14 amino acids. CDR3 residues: CSAVVGGSNQPQHF. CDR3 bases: TGCAGCGCCGTCGTTGGGGGGAGCAATCAGCCCCAGCATTTT.

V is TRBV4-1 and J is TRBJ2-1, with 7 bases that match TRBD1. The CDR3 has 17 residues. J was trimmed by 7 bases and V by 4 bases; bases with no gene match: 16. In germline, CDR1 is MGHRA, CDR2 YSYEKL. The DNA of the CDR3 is TGCGCCAGCAGCCCAAGATATCGACAGGGTACGGAGAATGAGCAGTTCTTC. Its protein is CASSPRYRQGTENEQFF.

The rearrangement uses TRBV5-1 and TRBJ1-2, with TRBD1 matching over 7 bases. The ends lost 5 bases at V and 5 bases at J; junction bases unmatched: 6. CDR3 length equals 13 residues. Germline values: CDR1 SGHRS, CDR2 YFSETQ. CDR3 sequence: CASSSTGAYGYTF. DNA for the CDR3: TGCGCCAGCAGTTCAACAGGGGCATATGGCTACACCTTC.

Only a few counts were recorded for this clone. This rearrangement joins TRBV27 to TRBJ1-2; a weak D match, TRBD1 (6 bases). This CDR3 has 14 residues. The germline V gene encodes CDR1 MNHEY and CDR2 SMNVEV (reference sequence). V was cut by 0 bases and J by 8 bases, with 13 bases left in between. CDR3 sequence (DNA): TGTGCCAGCAGTTTATCGGGGGGCCAGTTGGGCTACACCTTC. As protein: CASSLSGGQLGYTF.

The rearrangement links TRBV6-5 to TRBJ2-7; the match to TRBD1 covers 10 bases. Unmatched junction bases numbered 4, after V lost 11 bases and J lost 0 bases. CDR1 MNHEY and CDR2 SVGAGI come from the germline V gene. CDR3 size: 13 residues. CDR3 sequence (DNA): TGTGCCGTGGGACAGGGGTTCTCCTACGAGCAGTACTTC. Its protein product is CAVGQGFSYEQYF.

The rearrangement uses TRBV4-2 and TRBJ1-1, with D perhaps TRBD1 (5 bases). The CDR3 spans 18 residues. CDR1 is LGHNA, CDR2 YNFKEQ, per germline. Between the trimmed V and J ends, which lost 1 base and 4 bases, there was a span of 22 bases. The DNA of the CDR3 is TGTGCCAGCAGCCAAGGTCTATCTGGGGCGGCCCCAACCACTGAAGCTTTCTTT. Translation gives CASSQGLSGAAPTTEAFF.

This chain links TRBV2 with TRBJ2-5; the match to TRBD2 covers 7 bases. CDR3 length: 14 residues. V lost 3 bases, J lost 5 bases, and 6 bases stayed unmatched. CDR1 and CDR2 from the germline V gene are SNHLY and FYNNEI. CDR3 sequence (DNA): TGTGCCAGCAGTGACAGGAACGGGGGGGAGACCCAGTACTTC. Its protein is CASSDRNGGETQYF.

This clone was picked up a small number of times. The CDR3 sequence is CASSISTTIQETQYF. DNA of the CDR3: TGTGCCAGTAGTATCTCGACTACGATCCAAGAGACCCAGTACTTC. The chain links TRBV19 to TRBJ2-5; D perhaps matches TRBD2 (5 bases). Trimming removed 3 bases from V and 1 base from J, with 12 bases in between. The germline CDR1 and CDR2 sequences are LNHDA and SQIVND (reference sequence). The CDR3 runs to 15 residues. The complete variable domain, with remaining parts taken from reference TRBV19 and TRBJ2-5, reads DGGITQSPKYLFRKEGQNVTLSCEQNLNHDAMYWYRQDPGQGLRLIYYSQIVNDFQKGDIAEGYSVSREKKESFPLTVTSAQKNPTAFYLCASSISTTIQETQYFGPGTRLLVL.

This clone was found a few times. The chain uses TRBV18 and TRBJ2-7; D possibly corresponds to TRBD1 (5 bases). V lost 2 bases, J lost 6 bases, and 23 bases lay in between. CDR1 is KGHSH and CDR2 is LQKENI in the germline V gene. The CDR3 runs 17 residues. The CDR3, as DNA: TGTGCCAGCTCACCAGGGCAGGGCATGAGTAGTCCCCCCGAGCAGTACTTC. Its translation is CASSPGQGMSSPPEQYF.

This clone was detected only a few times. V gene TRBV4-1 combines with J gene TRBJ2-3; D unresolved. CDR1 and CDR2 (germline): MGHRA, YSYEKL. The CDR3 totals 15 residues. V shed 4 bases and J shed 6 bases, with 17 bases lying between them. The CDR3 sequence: CASSREQSQWDTQYF. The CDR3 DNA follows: TGCGCCAGCAGCCGAGAACAATCTCAGTGGGATACGCAGTATTTT.

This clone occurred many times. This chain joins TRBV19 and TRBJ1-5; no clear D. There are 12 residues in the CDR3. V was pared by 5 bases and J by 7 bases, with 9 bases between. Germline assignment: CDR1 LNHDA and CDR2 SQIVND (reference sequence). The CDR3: CASSVREQPQHF. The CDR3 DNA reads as TGTGCCAGTAGTGTGAGGGAGCAGCCCCAGCATTTT.

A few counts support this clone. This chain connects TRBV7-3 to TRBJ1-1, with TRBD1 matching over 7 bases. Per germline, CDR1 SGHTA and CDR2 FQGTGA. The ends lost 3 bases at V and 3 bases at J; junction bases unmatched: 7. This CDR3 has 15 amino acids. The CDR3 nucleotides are TGTGCCAGCAGCTTGACAGGGACCTCCCACACTGAAGCTTTCTTT. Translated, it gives CASSLTGTSHTEAFF.

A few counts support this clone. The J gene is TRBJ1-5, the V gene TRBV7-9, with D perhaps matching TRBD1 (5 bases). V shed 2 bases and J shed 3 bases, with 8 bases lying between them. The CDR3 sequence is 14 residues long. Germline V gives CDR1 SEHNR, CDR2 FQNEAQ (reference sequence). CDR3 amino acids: CASSLQGANQPQHF. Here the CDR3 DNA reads TGTGCCAGCAGCTTACAGGGAGCCAATCAGCCCCAGCATTTT.

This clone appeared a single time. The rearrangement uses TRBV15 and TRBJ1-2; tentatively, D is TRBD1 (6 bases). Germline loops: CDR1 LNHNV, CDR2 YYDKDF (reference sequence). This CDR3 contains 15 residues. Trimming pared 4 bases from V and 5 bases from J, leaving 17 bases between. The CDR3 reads CATSKADSTLYGYTF. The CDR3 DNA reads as TGTGCCACCAGCAAAGCGGACAGTACCTTATATGGCTACACCTTC.

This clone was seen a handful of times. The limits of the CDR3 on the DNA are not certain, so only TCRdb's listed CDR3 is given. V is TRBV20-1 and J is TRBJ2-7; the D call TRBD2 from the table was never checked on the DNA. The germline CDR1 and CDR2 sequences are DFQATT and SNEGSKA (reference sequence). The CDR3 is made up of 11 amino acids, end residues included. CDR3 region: CSASWGGGTHF.

In DNA, the CDR3 is TGTGCCAGCAGCTCCGGGACAGGGCTTGGCTACACCTTC. It encodes CASSSGTGLGYTF. V is TRBV7-6 and J is TRBJ1-2; 9 bases agree with TRBD1. The ends lost 4 bases at V and 7 bases at J; junction bases unmatched: 4. CDR1 and CDR2 from the germline V gene are SGHVS and FNYEAQ. CDR3 size: 13 residues.

The CDR3 reads CASSLVPGEGEKLFF. CDR3 in DNA: TGTGCCAGCAGCTTAGTTCCAGGGGAGGGGGAAAAACTGTTTTTT. The chain links TRBV11-2 to TRBJ1-4, with D possibly being TRBD1 (6 bases). Germline CDR1 is SGHAT and CDR2 is FQNNGV. CDR3 size: 15 residues. Trimming removed 1 base at V and 8 bases at J, with 14 bases between. Combining the CDR3 with reference TRBV11-2 and TRBJ1-4 gives the whole variable domain EAGVAQSPRYKIIEKRQSVAFWCNPISGHATLYWYQQILGQGPKLLIQFQNNGVVDDSQLPKDRFSAERLKGVDSTLKIQPAKLEDSAVYLCASSLVPGEGEKLFFGSGTQLSVL.

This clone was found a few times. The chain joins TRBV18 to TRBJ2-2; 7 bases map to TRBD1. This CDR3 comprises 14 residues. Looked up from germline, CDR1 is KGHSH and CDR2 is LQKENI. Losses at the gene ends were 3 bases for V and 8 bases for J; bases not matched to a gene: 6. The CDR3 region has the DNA TGTGCCAGCTCACCGGGACAGTCCCAAGGGGAGCTGTTTTTT. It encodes CASSPGQSQGELFF.

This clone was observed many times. CDR3 nucleotide sequence: TGTGCCAGCAGCGACCGACCGGGACCCCATGTGGAGCTTAGCAATCAGCCCCAGCATTTT. Its protein product is CASSDRPGPHVELSNQPQHF. The chain carries TRBV21-1 and TRBJ1-5. TRBV21-1 is an annotated pseudogene. This CDR3 comprises 20 residues.

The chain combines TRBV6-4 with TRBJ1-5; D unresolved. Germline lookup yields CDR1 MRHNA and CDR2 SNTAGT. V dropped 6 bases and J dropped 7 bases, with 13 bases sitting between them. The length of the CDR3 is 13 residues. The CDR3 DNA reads TGTGCCAGCAGCCCTCAGGACGGGCAGCCCCAGCATTTT. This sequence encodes CASSPQDGQPQHF.

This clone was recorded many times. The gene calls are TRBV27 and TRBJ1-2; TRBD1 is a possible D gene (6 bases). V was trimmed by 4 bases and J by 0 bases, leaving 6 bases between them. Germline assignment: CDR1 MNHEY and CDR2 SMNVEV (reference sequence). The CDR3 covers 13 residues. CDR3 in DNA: TGTGCCAGCAGTTACAGGGCTAACTATGGCTACACCTTC. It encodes CASSYRANYGYTF.

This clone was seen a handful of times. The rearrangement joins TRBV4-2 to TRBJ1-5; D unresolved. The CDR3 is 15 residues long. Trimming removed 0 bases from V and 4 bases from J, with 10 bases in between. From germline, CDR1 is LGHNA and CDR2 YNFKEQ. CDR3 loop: CASSQDAQANQPQHF. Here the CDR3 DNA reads TGTGCCAGCAGCCAAGATGCTCAGGCAAATCAGCCCCAGCATTTT.

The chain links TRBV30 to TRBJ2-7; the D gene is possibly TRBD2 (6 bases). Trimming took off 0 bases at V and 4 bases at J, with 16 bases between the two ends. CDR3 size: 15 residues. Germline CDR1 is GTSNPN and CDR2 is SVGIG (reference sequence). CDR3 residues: CAWSVADGGFYEQYF. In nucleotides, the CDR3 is TGTGCCTGGAGTGTGGCAGATGGAGGGTTTTACGAGCAGTACTTC.

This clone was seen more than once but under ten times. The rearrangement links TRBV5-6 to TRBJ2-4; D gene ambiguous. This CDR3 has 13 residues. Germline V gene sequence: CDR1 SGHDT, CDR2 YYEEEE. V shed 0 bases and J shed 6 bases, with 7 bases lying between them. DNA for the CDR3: TGTGCCAGCAGCTTGGGGACGGGAAACATTCAGTACTTC. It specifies CASSLGTGNIQYF.

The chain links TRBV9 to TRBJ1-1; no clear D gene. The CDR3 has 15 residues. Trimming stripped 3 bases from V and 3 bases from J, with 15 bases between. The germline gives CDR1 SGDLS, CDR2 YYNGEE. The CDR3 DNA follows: TGTGCCAGCAGCGCCCGAGGGCGGGCAGACACTGAAGCTTTCTTT. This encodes CASSARGRADTEAFF.

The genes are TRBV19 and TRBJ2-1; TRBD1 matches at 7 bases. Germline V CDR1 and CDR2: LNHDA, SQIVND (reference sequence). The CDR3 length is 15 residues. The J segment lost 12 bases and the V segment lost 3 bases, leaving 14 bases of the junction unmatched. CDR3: CASSIWNGERQGQFF. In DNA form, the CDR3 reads TGTGCCAGTAGTATTTGGAATGGGGAACGACAGGGGCAGTTCTTC.